What follows is one T cell receptor (beta chain) and its context. This clonotype has at least ten counts. Its antigen specificity is not known. Nothing much larger sits one base from this clone, and base qualities are not available. This record comes from a study of CD8+CD57+ T cells in acquired aplastic anemia (dated by TCRdb to 2016 to 2019). For context, the study as a whole: DNA extracted from sorted CD4+ and CD8+ cells had a mean of roughly 3.4 ug, with a range of about 0.19 to 27.4 ug. Healthy donor samples averaged roughly 10 million reads for CD4+ and 11 million to 13 million for CD8+ cells. On the study overall, not on this receptor specifically: Patients and healthy controls showed no significant difference in CD8+ Simpson's diversity (P=0.060). Fewer than 35 CD8+ CDR3 sequences were found to be shared between patients and controls, but these sequences appeared to be highly expressed in patients and within the immunodominant clones of the patients.

Genomic DNA served as template for TCR beta VDJ combination and CDR3 sequence profiling. An Illumina HiSeq 2000 was used for TCR repertoire sequencing. The study's processing was this. Repertoire assessment relied on Simpson's diversity index, CDR3 size and DJ length profiles, and TRBV/TRBJ rearrangement plots. The most abundant DNA sequence in the deep sequencing data was defined as the immunodominant clone. CDR3 amino acid sequences were checked for sharing between subjects and were compared against published repertoires and the VDJdb database. TCRdb itself trimmed the public reads at Q25 with fastp, ran MiXCR and retained productive beta chains. Rows are combined by CDR3 protein, so each entry shows the most common genes and DNA. TCRdb's processing, not the authors', yielded these V and J calls. This sample lists some 150,000 distinct CDR3 sequences; less than 45% were detected once. The ten top clones hold 8.4% of the sample.

In the study, sorted CD4+ and CD8+ blood T cells from patients with severe aplastic anemia and from healthy subjects underwent deep sequencing of TCR repertoires. Ficoll-Paque density gradient centrifugation was used to isolate peripheral blood mononuclear cells. Before DNA extraction, CD4+ and CD8+ T cells were sorted by FACS or by magnetic beads. From a lookup of the germline V gene (reference sequence), CDR1 and CDR2 are SGHNT and YYREEE. V loses 1 base of germline sequence and J loses 0 bases, and the interval between the two ends is 5 bases. The CDR3 covers 15 residues, taking in both the cysteine and the phenylalanine. Only the CDR3 portion is preserved as DNA: 45 bases, with reading frame beginning at the first base.

In this chain, TRBV5-4 is recombined with TRBJ2-6; the D gene remains uncertain. The receptor was derived from a human donor in good health, serving as a control. The specimen sequenced was sorted CD4+, CD8+, or CD8+CD57+ T cells (not recorded which) from PBMCs. CDR3 loop: CASSLPYSGANVLTF. The DNA sequence is given as TGTGCCAGCAGCTTGCCCTACTCTGGGGCCAACGTCCTGACTTTC.